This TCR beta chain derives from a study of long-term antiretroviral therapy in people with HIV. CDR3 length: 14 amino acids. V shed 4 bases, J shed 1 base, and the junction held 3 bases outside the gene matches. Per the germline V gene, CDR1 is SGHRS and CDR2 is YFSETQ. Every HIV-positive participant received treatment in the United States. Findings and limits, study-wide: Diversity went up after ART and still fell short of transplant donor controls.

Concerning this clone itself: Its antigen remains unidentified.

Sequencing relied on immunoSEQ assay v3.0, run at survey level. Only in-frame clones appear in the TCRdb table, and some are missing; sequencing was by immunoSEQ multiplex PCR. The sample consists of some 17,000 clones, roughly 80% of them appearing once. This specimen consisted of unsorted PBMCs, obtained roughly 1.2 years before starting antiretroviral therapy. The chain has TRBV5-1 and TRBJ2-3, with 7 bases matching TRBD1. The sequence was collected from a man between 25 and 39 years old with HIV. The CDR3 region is CASSDRAGTDTQYF. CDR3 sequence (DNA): TGCGCCAGCAGCGACAGGGCAGGCACAGATACGCAGTATTTT.